The 5 T cell receptor beta chains reported below all come from one sample, sequenced in a study of CD8 T cells in ankylosing spondylitis. TCRdb processed the 5' RACE reads anew with MiXCR; each CDR3 protein has one entry. This table has around 150,000 distinct CDR3 sequences, 40% to 50% appearing once. Material for sequencing was synovial fluid, either unsorted or a sorted T cell fraction (not recorded which). The receptors originated from a male donor with ankylosing spondylitis.

This chain connects TRBV7-9 to TRBJ2-7, with 10 bases identical to TRBD2. The CDR3 contains 14 residues. The V segment lost 4 bases and the J segment 3 bases; nucleotides outside the gene matches: 3. The V gene's germline CDR1 is SEHNR and CDR2 FQNEAQ (reference sequence). The chain's CDR3 is CASSSWTSGYEQYF. The CDR3 DNA reads TGTGCCAGCAGCTCTTGGACTAGCGGCTACGAGCAGTACTTC.

The sample holds one count of this clonotype. The CDR3 region is CASSRGFNYGYTF. CDR3 bases: TGTGCCAGCTCTAGGGGATTTAACTATGGCTACACCTTC. The chain has TRBV18 and TRBJ1-2; perhaps TRBD1 as D (5 bases). The CDR3 is 13 residues long. CDR1 and CDR2 from the germline V gene are KGHSH and LQKENI. Between the trimmed V and J ends, which lost 6 bases and 1 base, there was a span of 9 bases. Combining the CDR3 with reference TRBV18 and TRBJ1-2 gives the whole variable domain NAGVMQNPRHLVRRRGQEARLRCSPMKGHSHVYWYRQLPEEGLKFMVYLQKENIIDESGMPKERFSAEFPKEGPSILRIQQVVRGDSAAYFCASSRGFNYGYTFGSGTRLTVV.

By its share, this clonotype is medium-sized (0.01 to 0.1%). The chain recombines TRBV5-1 with TRBJ2-7, with TRBD1 matching 9 bases. The CDR3 runs 15 residues. Unmatched junction bases numbered 3, after V lost 2 bases and J lost 0 bases. Germline V gene lookup returns CDR1 SGHRS and CDR2 YFSETQ. CDR3 residues: CASSFGQGLSYEQYF. The CDR3 DNA follows: TGCGCCAGCAGCTTTGGACAGGGGCTCTCCTACGAGCAGTACTTC.

The chain recombines TRBV10-3 with TRBJ1-3; D is unclear. Germline assignment: CDR1 ENHRY and CDR2 SYGVKD. V lost 2 bases, J lost 0 bases, and 8 bases lay in between. The length of the CDR3 is 15 residues. CDR3 nucleotide sequence: TGTGCCATCAGTGAGCGGCGGAGCTCTGGAAACACCATATATTTT. It is translated as CAISERRSSGNTIYF.

The CDR3 protein is CASGGFFRSPLHF. CDR3 DNA sequence: TGTGCCAGCGGGGGGTTCTTTCGGTCACCCCTCCACTTT. The chain couples TRBV25-1 to TRBJ1-6; a possible D gene is TRBD1 (5 bases). CDR3 length equals 13 residues. The germline gives CDR1 MGHDK, CDR2 SYGVNS. V was shortened by 8 bases and J by 10 bases, with 15 bases between the two germline ends.